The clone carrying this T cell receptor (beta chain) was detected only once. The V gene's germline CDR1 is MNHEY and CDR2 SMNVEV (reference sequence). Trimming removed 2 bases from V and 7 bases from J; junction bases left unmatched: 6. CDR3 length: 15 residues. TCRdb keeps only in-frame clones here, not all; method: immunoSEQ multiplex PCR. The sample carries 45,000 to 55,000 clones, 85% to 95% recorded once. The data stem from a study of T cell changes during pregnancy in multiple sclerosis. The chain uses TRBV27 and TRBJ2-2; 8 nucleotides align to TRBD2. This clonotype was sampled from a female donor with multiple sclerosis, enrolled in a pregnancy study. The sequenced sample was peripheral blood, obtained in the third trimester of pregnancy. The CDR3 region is CASSLRSLAVGELFF. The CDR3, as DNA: TGTGCCAGCAGTTTAAGGTCACTAGCGGTCGGGGAGCTGTTTTTT.